These 23 T cell receptor beta chains originate from one sample sequenced in a study of a mutant IDH1 vaccine in newly diagnosed glioma (dated by TCRdb to 2020 to 2022). To prepare the library, the immunoSEQ multiplex PCR assay was applied. This is the immuneACCESS table as TCRdb keeps it, with only in-frame sequences that have V and J called. A part of the clones is gone; compared with another copy, unresolved V genes explain less than half, and the rest is unexplained. The sample profile shows about 68,000 clones; almost 85% of them were found once. 12% of the sample belongs to the ten largest clones. Antigens of these TCRs are unknown. The sample's time point, from its label and the paper: week 35, safety follow-up. Each vaccine dose, consisting of 300 ug of a 20-mer mutant IDH1 peptide in Montanide, was administered subcutaneously with topical imiquimod. This specimen was PBMCs, taken from a glioma patient whose treatment included an IDH1 peptide vaccine. These receptors all come from a man aged 18 to 30 with glioma.

The CDR3 DNA reads as TGTGCCAGCAGCTTATTACGCACTAACTATGGCTACACCTTC. Its translation is CASSLLRTNYGYTF. The genes are TRBV7-9 and TRBJ1-2; no clear D gene. Trimming pared 2 bases from V and 0 bases from J, leaving 7 bases between. The CDR3 length is 14 residues. Germline V gene sequence: CDR1 SEHNR, CDR2 FQNEAQ (reference sequence).

The chain employs TRBV4-3 and TRBJ1-3; D gene uncertain. There are 16 residues in the CDR3. Trimming shortened V by 0 bases and J by 0 bases, and 9 bases separated the two germline ends. CDR1 and CDR2 (germline): LGHNA, YSLEER. In DNA, the CDR3 is TGCGCCAGCAGCCAAGATGTTGGTCTCTCTGGAAACACCATATATTTT. Its translation: CASSQDVGLSGNTIYF.

The CDR3 region is CASSLSLLAGDGYTF. The CDR3 DNA sequence: TGTGCCAGCAGTTTGAGCCTGCTGGCCGGCGATGGCTACACCTTC. J is TRBJ1-2 and V is TRBV28, with D hard to call. The V gene's germline CDR1 is MDHEN and CDR2 SYDVKM. CDR3 size: 15 residues. V lost 3 bases and J lost 6, with 17 bases in between.

The chain employs TRBV27 and TRBJ2-7; 8 nucleotides match TRBD2. This CDR3 is 14 amino acids long. The germline gives CDR1 MNHEY, CDR2 SMNVEV (reference sequence). V dropped 5 bases and J dropped 2; count of bases not matched to a gene: 5. This CDR3 reads CASSGLATTYEQYF. As DNA, the CDR3 is TGTGCCAGCAGTGGACTAGCCACGACCTACGAGCAGTACTTC.

This clone was counted only a few times. This rearrangement joins TRBV2 to TRBJ1-3; D unclear. V shed 2 bases and J shed 2 bases, with 13 bases lying between them. CDR1 is SNHLY and CDR2 is FYNNEI in the germline V gene. This CDR3 is 16 amino acids long. This CDR3 is CASSEFGRRAGNTIYF. The CDR3 DNA sequence: TGTGCCAGCAGTGAATTCGGGCGGCGCGCTGGAAACACCATATATTTT.

This clone was seen only once. This sequence joins TRBV5-5 and TRBJ1-1; 8 nucleotides agree with TRBD1. Per germline, CDR1 SGHKS and CDR2 YYEKEE (reference sequence). CDR3 length equals 15 residues. V gave up 6 bases and J gave up 4 bases; unmatched junction bases: 11. The CDR3 protein is CASNQKQGGSTEAFF. As DNA, the CDR3 is TGTGCCAGCAACCAAAAACAGGGGGGGAGCACTGAAGCTTTCTTT.

In this sample, this clone turned up once. V is TRBV29-1 and J is TRBJ1-4; a weak D match, TRBD1 (6 bases). In germline, CDR1 is SQVTM, CDR2 ANQGSEA. The CDR3 runs to 14 residues. The V gene lost 7 bases and the J gene lost 11 bases, with 23 bases spanning the gap. CDR3 loop: CSGGGGRVGRKLFF. CDR3 sequence (DNA): TGCAGCGGAGGGGGGGGCAGGGTGGGTCGGAAACTGTTTTTT.

The chain recombines TRBV27 with TRBJ2-2; 15 bases align to TRBD2. After removal of 7 bases from V and 2 bases from J, the junction contained 17 bases not matched to a gene. This CDR3 comprises 21 residues. Germline values: CDR1 MNHEY, CDR2 SMNVEV (reference sequence). The CDR3 protein is CASTLPWTSGRALSNTGELFF. The CDR3 DNA follows: TGTGCCAGCACCCTCCCATGGACTAGCGGGAGGGCCTTATCAAACACCGGGGAGCTGTTTTTT.

CDR3 DNA sequence: TGTGCCAGCAGCTTAAGACTTACAGATACGCAGTATTTT. It yields the protein CASSLRLTDTQYF. This chain links TRBV14 with TRBJ2-3, with D uncertain. The CDR3 has 13 residues. Germline CDR1 reads SGHDN; CDR2 reads FVKESK. V shed 5 bases and J shed 3 bases, with 9 bases lying between them.

This clone is deemed medium-sized. The chain recombines TRBV7-9 with TRBJ2-7; 8 bases align to TRBD1. The ends lost 5 bases at V and 6 bases at J; junction bases unmatched: 3. This CDR3 spans 12 amino acids. Germline CDR1 and CDR2: SEHNR and FQNEAQ (reference sequence). Here the CDR3 reads CASSHGQGEQYF. DNA for the CDR3: TGTGCCAGCAGCCATGGACAGGGCGAGCAGTACTTC.

This clone was detected only a few times. The CDR3 region has the DNA TGTGCCAGCAGCGTAGGGGCAGGGGGCTACGAGCAGTACTTC. Translated: CASSVGAGGYEQYF. The chain joins TRBV9 to TRBJ2-7, with 7 bases identical to TRBD1. The trim removed 0 bases at V and 3 bases at J, leaving 3 bases unmatched. The CDR3 totals 14 residues. CDR1 is SGDLS, CDR2 YYNGEE, per germline.

CDR3 nucleotides: TGTGCCGCGAGGACAGGCGAAACCCCTGAAGCTTTCTTT. Amino acid sequence: CAARTGETPEAFF. The V call is TRBV19, the J call TRBJ1-1; TRBD1 matches at 7 bases. CDR1 is LNHDA, CDR2 SQIVND, per germline (reference sequence). Trimming took 11 bases from V and 6 from J; bases not matched to a gene: 12. The CDR3 extends over 13 amino acids.

The chain combines TRBV9 with TRBJ1-1; D remains unclear. CDR3 length equals 12 residues. Germline lookup yields CDR1 SGDLS and CDR2 YYNGEE. Trimming removed 3 bases at V and 1 base at J, with 4 bases between. The CDR3 coding sequence is TGTGCCAGCAGCGCTGCGAACACTGAAGCTTTCTTT. Residues: CASSAANTEAFF.

The gene calls are TRBV10-3 and TRBJ2-1; D is unclear. CDR1 is ENHRY and CDR2 is SYGVKD in the germline V gene. V was trimmed by 6 bases and J by 8 bases, leaving 11 bases between them. The CDR3 consists of 12 residues. CDR3 loop: CAISARVHEQFF. CDR3 DNA: TGTGCCATCAGCGCCCGGGTGCATGAGCAGTTCTTC.

This clone was picked up one time. The chain uses TRBV19 and TRBJ2-7; TRBD1 matches at 8 bases. V dropped 3 bases and J dropped 3; count of bases not matched to a gene: 4. The CDR3 covers 14 residues. The germline gives CDR1 LNHDA, CDR2 SQIVND (reference sequence). CDR3 bases: TGTGCCAGTAGTATTGTGACAGGGGACTACGAGCAGTACTTC. It encodes CASSIVTGDYEQYF.

The V and J genes are TRBV7-6 and TRBJ2-3; either TRBD1 or TRBD2 may fit D (5 bases each). Germline V gene lookup returns CDR1 SGHVS and CDR2 FNYEAQ. Trimming took off 5 bases at V and 1 base at J, with 19 bases between the two ends. The CDR3 consists of 17 residues. The CDR3 sequence: CASSPRDAQPGTDTQYF. CDR3 bases: TGTGCCAGCAGCCCCCGGGACGCCCAACCAGGCACAGATACGCAGTATTTT. Filled out from reference TRBV7-6 and TRBJ2-3, the complete variable domain reads GAGVSQSPRYKVTKRGQDVALRCDPISGHVSLYWYRQALGQGPEFLTYFNYEAQQDKSGLPNDRFSAERPEGSISTLTIQRTEQRDSAMYRCASSPRDAQPGTDTQYFGPGTRLTVL.

Note on this clone: Other DNA sequences from this sample encode an identical CDR3 as well. The chain carries TRBV18 and TRBJ1-1; 9 nucleotides align to TRBD1. The J segment lost 2 bases and the V segment lost 5 bases, leaving 3 bases of the junction unmatched. The CDR3 is 14 residues long. Germline assignment: CDR1 KGHSH and CDR2 LQKENI. CDR3 region: CASSSGQGNTEAFF. DNA for the CDR3: TGTGCCAGCTCATCGGGACAGGGTAACACTGAAGCTTTCTTT. Full variable domain (rest looked up from reference TRBV18 and TRBJ1-1): NAGVMQNPRHLVRRRGQEARLRCSPMKGHSHVYWYRQLPEEGLKFMVYLQKENIIDESGMPKERFSAEFPKEGPSILRIQQVVRGDSAAYFCASSSGQGNTEAFFGQGTRLTVV.

The genes are TRBV6-4 and TRBJ1-2, with unresolved D. Germline assignment: CDR1 MRHNA and CDR2 SNTAGT. The V and J ends lost 4 bases and 7 bases respectively, with 16 bases between them. This CDR3 spans 14 amino acids. CDR3 in amino acids: CASSVGNTGGGYTF. The CDR3 DNA is TGTGCCAGCAGTGTAGGTAACACGGGAGGTGGCTACACCTTC.

Comment on this clone: The junction departs from germline at one end; a sequencing error may be responsible. V usage is TRBV18 and J usage is TRBJ2-1; 11 nucleotides line up with TRBD1. This CDR3 spans 17 amino acids. The V gene's germline CDR1 is KGHSH and CDR2 LQKENI. The CDR3 reads CASSPLPGDRGSVEQFF. CDR3 bases: TGTGCCAGCTCACCGTTACCGGGGGACAGGGGGTCGGTTGAGCAATTCTTC.

This rearrangement joins TRBV6-1 to TRBJ1-2, with D possibly TRBD1 on 5 matching bases. CDR3 length: 15 amino acids. V was pared by 0 bases and J by 8 bases, with 16 bases between. Germline CDR1 and CDR2: MNHNS and SASEGT. The CDR3 coding sequence is TGTGCCAGCAGTGAAGCGCCGGGGGGAGTAGGGGGCTACACCTTC. Its translation is CASSEAPGGVGGYTF.

The V call is TRBV25-1, the J call TRBJ2-5; the D gene could be TRBD1 or TRBD2 (5 bases each). Trimming shortened V by 6 bases and J by 5 bases, and 19 bases separated the two germline ends. Germline lookup yields CDR1 MGHDK and CDR2 SYGVNS. This CDR3 comprises 15 residues. CDR3 bases: TGTGCCAGCAGCCCTTCCCCCGGGGCGTGGGAGACCCAGTACTTC. Residues: CASSPSPGAWETQYF.

The CDR3 sequence: CASSMAGFSEAFF. The CDR3 DNA reads TGTGCCAGTAGTATGGCGGGTTTCTCTGAAGCTTTCTTT. The V gene is TRBV19, the J gene TRBJ1-1; D unresolved. Trimming removed 3 bases from V and 6 bases from J, with 11 bases in between. This CDR3 has 13 residues. From germline, CDR1 is LNHDA and CDR2 SQIVND (reference sequence).

The V call is TRBV5-4, the J call TRBJ1-1; TRBD1 might be the D (5 bases). The CDR3 length is 13 residues. Germline V lookup: CDR1 SGHNT, CDR2 YYREEE (reference sequence). Trimming stripped 4 bases from V and 0 bases from J, with 7 bases between. Here the CDR3 DNA reads TGTGCCAGCAGCGGGACTGTGAACACTGAAGCTTTCTTT. As protein: CASSGTVNTEAFF.